A selection of T cell receptor beta chains follows, all from one sample in a study of PD-1 blockade in classical Hodgkin lymphoma. Here immunoSEQ multiplex PCR was the method, and the copy in TCRdb shows in-frame clones only, minus some. The sample shows approximately 61,000 clones, 87% of them seen only once. The specimen comprised peripheral blood mononuclear cells (PBMCs), sampled before the fourth cycle of nivolumab. Receptor source: a human donor with classical Hodgkin lymphoma. CDR3s include the opening cysteine and the closing phenylalanine or tryptophan. Fields, in order: clone size, D gene, V gene, J gene, CDR3 DNA, CDR3 protein. The D gene is left open where the match is weak. The size entry is marked missing in some rows and otherwise reads once, few, many or a size class.

-	-	TRBV7-6	TRBJ2-2	TGTGCCAGCAGCTTAGAGGCCACGAACACCGGGGAGCTGTTTTTT	CASSLEATNTGELFF
-	-	TRBV5-1	TRBJ1-1	TGCGCCAGCAGCTCGACGACGGTGAACACTGAAGCTTTCTTT	CASSSTTVNTEAFF
-	TRBD1	TRBV28	TRBJ2-5	TGTGCCAGCAGTGGGGACAGACGCCAAGAGACCCAGTACTTC	CASSGDRRQETQYF
-	TRBD1	TRBV28	TRBJ1-5	TGTGCCACCGGAGCTTTAGGGACAGTAAAGGGGGATCAGCCCCAGCATTTT	CATGALGTVKGDQPQHF
once	-	TRBV5-1	TRBJ1-6	TGCGCCAGCAGCGTCGGGACTAAAGATTCACCCCTCCACTTT	CASSVGTKDSPLHF
-	-	TRBV5-1	TRBJ1-5	TGCGCCAGCAGCTTGGAAGGGGTTAGCAATCAGCCCCAGCATTTT	CASSLEGVSNQPQHF
-	-	TRBV5-6	TRBJ1-3	TGTGCCAGCAGCAGGGACTCCTCTGGAAACACCATATATTTT	CASSRDSSGNTIYF
-	-	TRBV6-5	TRBJ1-1	TGTGCCAGCAGTTACTCGAGACAGATAGCTGAAGCTTTCTTT	CASSYSRQIAEAFF
-	-	TRBV2	TRBJ2-1	TGTGCCAGCTTAGTCGGCTCCTACAATGAGCAGTTCTTC	CASLVGSYNEQFF
-	TRBD2	TRBV5-1	TRBJ2-5	TGCGCCAGCAGCTTGGTCCTTACGGGGGGGCAAGAGACCCAGTACTTC	CASSLVLTGGQETQYF
-	-	TRBV5-1	TRBJ2-2	TGCGCCAGCAGCTCGATCGATGCCACCGGGGAGCTGTTTTTT	CASSSIDATGELFF
-	-	TRBV19	TRBJ1-1	TGTGCCAGTAGTACAGTCCTGAACACTGAAGCTTTCTTT	CASSTVLNTEAFF
-	-	TRBV10-3	TRBJ1-5	TGTGCCATCAGTGCAGGTTCGGGTCCCAATCAGCCCCAGCATTTT	CAISAGSGPNQPQHF
-	-	TRBV11-3	TRBJ2-1	TGTGCCAGCAGCCTCGGGGTGGGGGATGAGCAGTTCTTC	CASSLGVGDEQFF
-	TRBD1	TRBV19	TRBJ2-7	TGTGCCAGTCCAGGGGGCATCTCCTACGAGCAGTACTTC	CASPGGISYEQYF
-	-	TRBV4-1	TRBJ2-7	TGCGCCAGCAGCCAAGACGGGGACGAGGGTACCTACGAGCAGTACTTC	CASSQDGDEGTYEQYF
-	-	TRBV28	TRBJ2-7	TGTGCCAGTCACCGGGTGGGCTACGAGCAGTACTTC	CASHRVGYEQYF
-	TRBD2	TRBV27	TRBJ2-5	TGTGCCAGCGGCCCGGTCGGGGGGGTCGGGCAGGAGACCCAGTACTTC	CASGPVGGVGQETQYF
-	-	TRBV13	TRBJ2-6	TGTGCCAGCAGCCCTGGGACCTCTGCTGGGGCCAACGTCCTGACTTTC	CASSPGTSAGANVLTF
-	TRBD1	TRBV27	TRBJ1-5	TGTGCCAGCAGTTTTTCAGTGGGCAGGGGGAATCAGCCCCAGCATTTT	CASSFSVGRGNQPQHF
-	-	TRBV7-9	TRBJ2-5	TGTGCCAGCAGCTTTTACCCGCCCGAGAGGGAGACCCAGTACTTC	CASSFYPPERETQYF
-	-	TRBV6-6	TRBJ2-5	TGTGCCAGCAGTTATAGTGACTGGGCCCAAGAGACCCAGTACTTC	CASSYSDWAQETQYF
-	-	TRBV2	TRBJ2-3	TGTGCCAGCAACCTCAGGGAATATAGCACAGATACGCAGTATTTT	CASNLREYSTDTQYF
-	TRBD1	TRBV7-9	TRBJ1-4	TGTGCCAGCAGCTTAGAACAGGGGGCAGGGGAAAAACTGTTTTTT	CASSLEQGAGEKLFF
-	TRBD1	TRBV19	TRBJ1-5	TGTGCCAGTAGTCCCTTGGTAGGGGGCTATCAGCCCCAGCATTTT	CASSPLVGGYQPQHF